A selection of T cell receptor beta chains follows, all from one sample in a study of beta chain features in type 1 diabetes. The table came from immunoSEQ multiplex PCR; TCRdb's copy has only in-frame clones and leaves some out. The repertoire includes a few hundred thousand clones, around 16% of them detected once, and 0.019% sits in the top ten. Sequencing input: naive CD4+ T cells from blood. The receptors here all came from a woman aged 18-29 years in good health. Each CDR3 is given with its conserved first and last residue. The D gene is left open where the match is weak. Only part of the rows carry a size: once, few, many, or a class if the clone is expanded.

DNA: TGTGCCAGCAGTGAAATCCCGAGATCAGATACGCAGTATTTT
CDR3: CASSEIPRSDTQYF
size: few
J: TRBJ2-3
V: TRBV2
D: NA

DNA: TGTGCCAGCAGCTCAACTAGCGGGAGGGCCCACGAGCAGTACTTC
CDR3: CASSSTSGRAHEQYF
size: few
J: TRBJ2-7
V: TRBV7-9
D: TRBD2

DNA: TGTGCCAGCAGCTTAGAGGGGACAGGGTGGCACGAGCAGTACTTC
CDR3: CASSLEGTGWHEQYF
size: few
J: TRBJ2-7
V: TRBV7-9
D: TRBD1

DNA: TGTGCCACCAGCAGACCCACCGGGACAGGGGGGTACAATGAGCAGTTCTTC
CDR3: CATSRPTGTGGYNEQFF
size: NA
J: TRBJ2-1
V: TRBV15
D: TRBD1

DNA: TGTGCCAGCAGCTTAATGTGGGGCCCCGACGAGCAGTACTTC
CDR3: CASSLMWGPDEQYF
size: NA
J: TRBJ2-7
V: TRBV7-9
D: NA

DNA: TGTGCCACCGTGGGGCAGGGAGGAAACGAGCAGTACTTC
CDR3: CATVGQGGNEQYF
size: NA
J: TRBJ2-7
V: TRBV6-5
D: NA

DNA: TGTGCCAGCAGCTTAGCGTTAGCGGGAGGCACAGATACGCAGTATTTT
CDR3: CASSLALAGGTDTQYF
size: few
J: TRBJ2-3
V: TRBV7-2
D: TRBD2

DNA: TGTGCCAGCAGCTTACGAGGGAGGGGAATTGGCAATGAGCAGTTCTTC
CDR3: CASSLRGRGIGNEQFF
size: NA
J: TRBJ2-1
V: TRBV5-6
D: TRBD2

DNA: TGTGCCAGCAGCCGCTTGGGGGGACCTAGCACAGATACGCAGTATTTT
CDR3: CASSRLGGPSTDTQYF
size: NA
J: TRBJ2-3
V: TRBV7-3
D: NA

DNA: TGCGCCAGCAGCTTGGTTGAGGCGAACACTGAAGCTTTCTTT
CDR3: CASSLVEANTEAFF
size: NA
J: TRBJ1-1
V: TRBV5-1
D: NA

DNA: TGCAGCGTTCATGACAGATTTAATGAAAAACTGTTTTTT
CDR3: CSVHDRFNEKLFF
size: few
J: TRBJ1-4
V: TRBV29-1
D: NA

DNA: TGTGCCAGCAGCTTAGATGCAGGGTCAGATACGCAGTATTTT
CDR3: CASSLDAGSDTQYF
size: NA
J: TRBJ2-3
V: TRBV7-9
D: NA

DNA: TGCGCCAGCAGCTTGTCGGTGGGGGCCGCCTACGAGCAGTACTTC
CDR3: CASSLSVGAAYEQYF
size: NA
J: TRBJ2-7
V: TRBV5-1
D: NA

DNA: TGTGCCAGCTCACCTAATTCGGGGGAGACCCAGTACTTC
CDR3: CASSPNSGETQYF
size: NA
J: TRBJ2-5
V: TRBV18
D: NA

DNA: TGCAGCGTTGAAAGTAGCGGGAGAACCTACAATGAGCAGTTCTTC
CDR3: CSVESSGRTYNEQFF
size: few
J: TRBJ2-1
V: TRBV29-1
D: TRBD2

DNA: TGTGCCAGCTCACCGACAGGGCAAGAGACCCAGTACTTC
CDR3: CASSPTGQETQYF
size: NA
J: TRBJ2-5
V: TRBV18
D: TRBD1

DNA: TGCGCCAGCAGTCGCGGCACAGATACGCAGTATTTT
CDR3: CASSRGTDTQYF
size: NA
J: TRBJ2-3
V: TRBV5-1
D: NA

DNA: TGTGCCTGGAGTCGCCGGGACAAAACCGGGGAGCTGTTTTTT
CDR3: CAWSRRDKTGELFF
size: NA
J: TRBJ2-2
V: TRBV30
D: NA

DNA: TGTGCCAGTAGTATTGCGACAGGGGATAGCTACGAGCAGTACTTC
CDR3: CASSIATGDSYEQYF
size: NA
J: TRBJ2-7
V: TRBV19
D: TRBD1

DNA: TGTGCCTGGAGCAAACTTACAGGGACCTATGGCTACACCTTC
CDR3: CAWSKLTGTYGYTF
size: few
J: TRBJ1-2
V: TRBV30
D: NA

DNA: TGTGCCAGCAGTACGAGGGCGTTAAAAAACATTCAGTACTTC
CDR3: CASSTRALKNIQYF
size: few
J: TRBJ2-4
V: TRBV2
D: NA

DNA: TGCGCCAGCAGCCAAGAAGTAGTCCGAGGGACAGGTCGCCACTACGAGCAGTACTTC
CDR3: CASSQEVVRGTGRHYEQYF
size: NA
J: TRBJ2-7
V: TRBV4-3
D: TRBD1

DNA: TGTGCCAGCAGGTTTCCTAGCGAGAGGGAGACCCAGTACTTC
CDR3: CASRFPSERETQYF
size: few
J: TRBJ2-5
V: TRBV6-6
D: NA

DNA: TGCGCCAGCAGCCGTAACTCTGCAACCAAAAACATTCAGTACTTC
CDR3: CASSRNSATKNIQYF
size: few
J: TRBJ2-4
V: TRBV4-1
D: NA

DNA: TGTGCCTGGAAAGGTTACGGATTAGGGGGAGAGACCCAGTACTTC
CDR3: CAWKGYGLGGETQYF
size: NA
J: TRBJ2-5
V: TRBV30
D: NA

DNA: TGTGCCAGCAGCCCCCAGGGAACGAACACTGAAGCTTTCTTT
CDR3: CASSPQGTNTEAFF
size: NA
J: TRBJ1-1
V: TRBV7-9
D: NA

DNA: TGTGCCTGGAGTGTAAAGGCTCCCAGGGATGGCTACACCTTC
CDR3: CAWSVKAPRDGYTF
size: few
J: TRBJ1-2
V: TRBV30
D: NA